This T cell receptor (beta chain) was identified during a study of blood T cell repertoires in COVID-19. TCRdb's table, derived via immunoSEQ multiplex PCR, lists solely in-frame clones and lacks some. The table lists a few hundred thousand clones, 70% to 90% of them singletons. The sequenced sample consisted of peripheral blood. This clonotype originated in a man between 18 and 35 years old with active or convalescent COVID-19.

Here the CDR3 reads CASSQGWERGTDTQYF. CDR3 nucleotides: TGTGCCAGCAGCCAAGGATGGGAGAGGGGCACAGATACGCAGTATTTT. This chain joins TRBV3-1 (or the pseudogene TRBV3-2) and TRBJ2-3; a weak D match, TRBD2 (5 bases). This CDR3 region has 16 residues. The germline V gene encodes CDR1 LGHDT and CDR2 YNNKEL (reference sequence). The V end lost 1 base, the J end lost 1 base, and 12 bases lay between the germline ends.